This T cell receptor beta chain emerged from a study of tumor and adjacent non-tumor tissue in lung cancer. Overall study context: Stage I to III disease affected about nine men and roughly five women aged roughly 31 to 80. On average, productive TCRbeta reads reached about 4.17 million per sample.

RNA was extracted from bulk tissue without any cell sorting. Donors were chemotherapy-naive, newly diagnosed lung cancer surgical patients in China, August–November 2014. The library came from three nested PCR rounds adapted from ARM-PCR protocols. Via MiXCR, TCRdb re-called the multiplex PCR reads, giving one row per CDR3 protein. The sample yields roughly 140,000 distinct CDR3 sequences, about 71% seen once. Study-level results: Significantly higher TCR diversity was found in tumor than normal lung.

Concerning this clonotype itself: Its antigen remains unidentified. This clone may be a read error of a much larger clone one base away.

In germline, CDR1 is SQVTM, CDR2 ANQGSEA. The CDR3 runs to 14 residues. Deletions cut 4 bases from V and 5 bases from J, with 15 bases between. This receptor was taken from a man in his sixties with small cell lung cancer. Sequencing was carried out using lung tumor tissue. The V call is TRBV29-1, the J call TRBJ2-1, with a possible D match to TRBD2 (5 bases). CDR3 nucleotide sequence: TGCAGCGTTGTCGGGTGGGAGAGGAACAATGAGCAGTTCTTC. Its translation: CSVVGWERNNEQFF.